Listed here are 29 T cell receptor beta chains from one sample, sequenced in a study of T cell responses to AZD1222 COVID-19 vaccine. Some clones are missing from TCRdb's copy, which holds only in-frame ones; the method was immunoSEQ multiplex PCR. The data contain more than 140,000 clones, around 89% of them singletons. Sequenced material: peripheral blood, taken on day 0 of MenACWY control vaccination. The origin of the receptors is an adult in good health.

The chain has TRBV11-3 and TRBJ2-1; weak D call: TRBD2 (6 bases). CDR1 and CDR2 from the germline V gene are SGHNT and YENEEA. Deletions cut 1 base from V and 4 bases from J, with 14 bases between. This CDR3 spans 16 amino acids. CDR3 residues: CASSLGEAGAYNEQFF. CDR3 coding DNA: TGTGCCAGCAGCTTAGGGGAAGCGGGCGCGTACAATGAGCAGTTCTTC.

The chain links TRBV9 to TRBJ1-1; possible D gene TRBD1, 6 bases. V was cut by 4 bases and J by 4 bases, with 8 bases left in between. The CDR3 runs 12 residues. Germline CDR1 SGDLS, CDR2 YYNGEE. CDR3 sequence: CASSQGSTEAFF. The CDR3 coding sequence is TGTGCCAGCAGCCAGGGGAGCACTGAAGCTTTCTTT.

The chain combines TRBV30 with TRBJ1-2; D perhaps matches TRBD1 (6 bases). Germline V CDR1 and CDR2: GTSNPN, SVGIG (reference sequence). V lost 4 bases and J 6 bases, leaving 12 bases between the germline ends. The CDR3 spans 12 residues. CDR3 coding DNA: TGTGCCTGGAACGGGGGCCGGGATGGCTACACCTTC. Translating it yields CAWNGGRDGYTF.

The CDR3 here is CASSPTGLSEKLFF. CDR3 in DNA: TGTGCCAGCAGCCCGACAGGGTTAAGTGAAAAACTGTTTTTT. The J gene is TRBJ1-4, the V gene TRBV16; TRBD1 matches at 7 bases. Germline values: CDR1 KGHSY, CDR2 FQNENV. The ends lost 4 bases at V and 7 bases at J; junction bases unmatched: 6. The CDR3 runs to 14 residues.

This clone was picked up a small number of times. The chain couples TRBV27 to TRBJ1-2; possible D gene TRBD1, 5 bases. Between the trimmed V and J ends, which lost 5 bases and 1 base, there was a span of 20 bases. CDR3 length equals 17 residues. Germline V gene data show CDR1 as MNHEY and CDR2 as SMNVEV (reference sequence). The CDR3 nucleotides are TGTGCCAGCAGTCCGCCGGGGGGACCACGCCTTAACTATGGCTACACCTTC. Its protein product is CASSPPGGPRLNYGYTF.

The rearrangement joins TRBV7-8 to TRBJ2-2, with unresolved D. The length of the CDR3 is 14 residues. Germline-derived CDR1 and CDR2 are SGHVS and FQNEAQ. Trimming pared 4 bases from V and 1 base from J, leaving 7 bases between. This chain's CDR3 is CASSSTRNTGELFF. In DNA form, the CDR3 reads TGTGCCAGCAGCTCTACAAGGAACACCGGGGAGCTGTTTTTT. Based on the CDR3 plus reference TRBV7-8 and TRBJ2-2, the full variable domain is GAGVSQSPRYKVAKRGQDVALRCDPISGHVSLFWYQQALGQGPEFLTYFQNEAQLDKSGLPSDRFFAERPEGSVSTLKIQRTQQEDSAVYLCASSSTRNTGELFFGEGSRLTVL.

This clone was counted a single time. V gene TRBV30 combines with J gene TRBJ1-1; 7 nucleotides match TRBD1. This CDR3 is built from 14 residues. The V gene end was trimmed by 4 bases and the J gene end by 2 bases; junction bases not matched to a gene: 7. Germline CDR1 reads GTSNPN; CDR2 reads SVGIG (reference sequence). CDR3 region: CAWNRDRGNTEAFF. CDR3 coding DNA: TGTGCCTGGAACCGGGACAGAGGCAACACTGAAGCTTTCTTT.

In DNA, the CDR3 is TGTGCCAGCAGCCAAGTAGGAGGAGACACTGAAGCTTTCTTT. Amino acid sequence: CASSQVGGDTEAFF. The chain has TRBV3-1 (or the pseudogene TRBV3-2) and TRBJ1-1, with D hard to call. Trimming left V 1 base short and J 3 bases short, with 9 bases between. The germline V gene encodes CDR1 LGHDT and CDR2 YNNKEL (reference sequence). The CDR3 is 14 amino acids.

Written as DNA, the CDR3 is TGCGCCAGCAACTACCGGGACAGGGGGTTAGGTGGCTACACCTTC. Translating it yields CASNYRDRGLGGYTF. The genes are TRBV4-3 and TRBJ1-2; 11 nucleotides line up with TRBD1. The CDR3 length is 15 residues. The ends lost 7 bases at V and 7 bases at J; junction bases unmatched: 11. Germline CDR1 LGHNA, CDR2 YSLEER.

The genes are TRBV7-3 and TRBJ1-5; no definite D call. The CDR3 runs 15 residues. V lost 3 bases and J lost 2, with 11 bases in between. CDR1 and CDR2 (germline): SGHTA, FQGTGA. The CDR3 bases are TGTGCCAGCAGCTTTGCGGGGAGCGGCAATCAGCCCCAGCATTTT. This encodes CASSFAGSGNQPQHF.

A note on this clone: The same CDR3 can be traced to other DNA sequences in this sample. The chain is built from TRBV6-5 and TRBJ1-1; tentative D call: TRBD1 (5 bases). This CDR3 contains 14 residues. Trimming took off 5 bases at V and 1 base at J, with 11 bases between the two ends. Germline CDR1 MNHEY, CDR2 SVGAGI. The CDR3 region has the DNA TGTGCCAGCAGTAGGCAGGGACCGAACACTGAAGCTTTCTTT. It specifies CASSRQGPNTEAFF.

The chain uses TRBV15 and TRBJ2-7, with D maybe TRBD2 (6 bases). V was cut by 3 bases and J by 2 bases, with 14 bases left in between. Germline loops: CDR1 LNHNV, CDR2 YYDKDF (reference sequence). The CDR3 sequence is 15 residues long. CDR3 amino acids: CATSRGGAQTYEQYF. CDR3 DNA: TGTGCCACCAGCAGGGGGGGAGCCCAAACCTACGAGCAGTACTTC.

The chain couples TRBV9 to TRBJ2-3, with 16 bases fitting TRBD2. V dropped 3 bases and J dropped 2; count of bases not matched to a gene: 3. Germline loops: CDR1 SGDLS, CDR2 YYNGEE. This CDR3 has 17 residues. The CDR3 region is CASSAGTSGGATDTQYF. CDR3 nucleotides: TGTGCCAGCAGCGCCGGGACTAGCGGGGGGGCCACAGATACGCAGTATTTT.

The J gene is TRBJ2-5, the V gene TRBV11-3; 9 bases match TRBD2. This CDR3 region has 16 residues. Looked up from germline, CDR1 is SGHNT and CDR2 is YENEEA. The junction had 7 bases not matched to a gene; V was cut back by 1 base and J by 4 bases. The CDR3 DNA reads TGTGCCAGCAGCTTAGTGAAGCGGGAGGCGGGAGAGACCCAGTACTTC. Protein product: CASSLVKREAGETQYF.

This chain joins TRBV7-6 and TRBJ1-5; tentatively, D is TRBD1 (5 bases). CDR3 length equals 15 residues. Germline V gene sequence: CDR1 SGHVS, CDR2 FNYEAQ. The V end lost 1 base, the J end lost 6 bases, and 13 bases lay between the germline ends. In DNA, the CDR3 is TGTGCCAGCAGCTTAGGTCCAGGGTTAAGTCAGCCCCAGCATTTT. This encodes CASSLGPGLSQPQHF. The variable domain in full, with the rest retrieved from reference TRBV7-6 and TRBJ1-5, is GAGVSQSPRYKVTKRGQDVALRCDPISGHVSLYWYRQALGQGPEFLTYFNYEAQQDKSGLPNDRFSAERPEGSISTLTIQRTEQRDSAMYRCASSLGPGLSQPQHFGDGTRLSIL.

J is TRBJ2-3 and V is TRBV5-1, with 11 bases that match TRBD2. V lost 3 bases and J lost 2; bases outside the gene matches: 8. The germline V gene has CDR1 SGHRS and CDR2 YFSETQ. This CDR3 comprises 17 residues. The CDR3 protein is CASSWPIAGGSTDTQYF. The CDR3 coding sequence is TGCGCCAGCAGCTGGCCAATAGCGGGAGGGTCCACAGATACGCAGTATTTT. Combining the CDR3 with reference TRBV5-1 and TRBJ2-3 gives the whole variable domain KAGVTQTPRYLIKTRGQQVTLSCSPISGHRSVSWYQQTPGQGLQFLFEYFSETQRNKGNFPGRFSGRQFSNSRSEMNVSTLELGDSALYLCASSWPIAGGSTDTQYFGPGTRLTVL.

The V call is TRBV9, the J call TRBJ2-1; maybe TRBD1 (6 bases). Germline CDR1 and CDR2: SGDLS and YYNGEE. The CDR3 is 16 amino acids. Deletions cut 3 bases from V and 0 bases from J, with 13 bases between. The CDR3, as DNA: TGTGCCAGCAGCGCACAGGGAGCGTACTCCTACAATGAGCAGTTCTTC. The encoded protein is CASSAQGAYSYNEQFF.

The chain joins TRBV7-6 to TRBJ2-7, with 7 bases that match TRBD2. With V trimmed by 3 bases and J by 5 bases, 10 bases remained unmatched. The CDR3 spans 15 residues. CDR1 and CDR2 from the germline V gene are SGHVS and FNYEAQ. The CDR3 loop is CASSLLAASLHEQYF. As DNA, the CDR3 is TGTGCCAGCAGCTTGCTAGCGGCGTCCCTCCACGAGCAGTACTTC.

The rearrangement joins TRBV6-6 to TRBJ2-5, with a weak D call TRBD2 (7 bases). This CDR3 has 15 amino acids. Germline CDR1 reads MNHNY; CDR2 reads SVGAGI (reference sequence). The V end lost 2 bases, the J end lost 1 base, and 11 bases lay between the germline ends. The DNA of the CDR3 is TGTGCCAGCAGTTACGCGGGGGCCCTCCAAGAGACCCAGTACTTC. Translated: CASSYAGALQETQYF.

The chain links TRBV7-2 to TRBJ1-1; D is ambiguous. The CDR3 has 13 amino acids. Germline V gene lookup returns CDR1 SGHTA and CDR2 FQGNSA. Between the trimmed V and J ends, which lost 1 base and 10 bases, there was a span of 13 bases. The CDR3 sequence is CASSLGRAEVAFF. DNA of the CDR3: TGTGCCAGCAGCTTAGGCCGGGCAGAAGTAGCTTTCTTT.

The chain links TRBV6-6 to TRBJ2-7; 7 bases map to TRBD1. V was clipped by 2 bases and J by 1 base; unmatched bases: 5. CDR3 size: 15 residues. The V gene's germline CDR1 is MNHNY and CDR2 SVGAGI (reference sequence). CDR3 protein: CASSYRRDSSYEQYF. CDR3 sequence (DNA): TGTGCCAGCAGTTACCGTCGGGACAGTTCCTACGAGCAGTACTTC.

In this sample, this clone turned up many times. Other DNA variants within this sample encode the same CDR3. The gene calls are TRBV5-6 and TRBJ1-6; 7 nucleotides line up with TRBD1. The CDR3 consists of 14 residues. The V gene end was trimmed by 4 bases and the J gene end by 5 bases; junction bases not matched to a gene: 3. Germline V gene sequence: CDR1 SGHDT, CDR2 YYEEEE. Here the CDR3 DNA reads TGTGCCAGCAGCCTGGGACAGAATAATTCACCCCTCCACTTT. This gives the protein CASSLGQNNSPLHF.

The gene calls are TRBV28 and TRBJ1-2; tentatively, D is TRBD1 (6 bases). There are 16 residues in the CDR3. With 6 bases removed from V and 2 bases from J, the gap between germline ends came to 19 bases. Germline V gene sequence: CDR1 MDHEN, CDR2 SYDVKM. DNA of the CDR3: TGTGCCAGCAGGACTCTTCGCTGGGGGCAGAACTATGGCTACACCTTC. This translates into CASRTLRWGQNYGYTF.

Written as DNA, the CDR3 is TGTGCCACCAGTGACCCGACAGGGGGTGACACTGAAGCTTTCTTT. Protein: CATSDPTGGDTEAFF. This chain joins TRBV24-1 and TRBJ1-1, with 9 bases fitting TRBD1. The V and J ends lost 4 bases and 3 bases, in that order; junction bases with no gene match: 5. Germline CDR1 and CDR2: KGHDR and SFDVKD. CDR3 length: 15 residues.

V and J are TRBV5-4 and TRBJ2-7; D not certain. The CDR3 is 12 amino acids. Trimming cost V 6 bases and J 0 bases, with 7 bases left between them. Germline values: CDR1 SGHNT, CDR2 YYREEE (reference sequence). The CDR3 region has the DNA TGTGCCAGCACCTACCTCTCCTACGAGCAGTACTTC. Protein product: CASTYLSYEQYF.

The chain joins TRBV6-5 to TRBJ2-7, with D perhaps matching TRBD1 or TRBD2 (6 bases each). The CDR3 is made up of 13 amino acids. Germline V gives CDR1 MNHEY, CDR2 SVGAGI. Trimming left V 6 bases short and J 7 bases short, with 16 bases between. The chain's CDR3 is CASRETGAVEQYF. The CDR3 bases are TGTGCCAGCAGGGAGACGGGGGCAGTGGAGCAGTACTTC.

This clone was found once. The CDR3 loop reads CASSYSGTGGGRTQYF. The CDR3 DNA sequence: TGTGCCAGCAGTTACTCCGGGACAGGGGGAGGTCGGACCCAGTACTTC. The chain links TRBV6-5 to TRBJ2-5; 11 positions match TRBD1. The CDR3 extends over 16 amino acids. Germline-derived CDR1 and CDR2 are MNHEY and SVGAGI. V lost 0 bases, J lost 7 bases, and 7 bases stayed unmatched.

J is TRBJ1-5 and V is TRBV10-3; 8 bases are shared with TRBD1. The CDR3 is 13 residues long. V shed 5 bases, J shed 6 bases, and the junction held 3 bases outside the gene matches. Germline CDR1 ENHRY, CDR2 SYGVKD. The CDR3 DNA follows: TGTGCCATCAGTCAGGACAGGGTTCAGCCCCAGCATTTT. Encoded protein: CAISQDRVQPQHF.

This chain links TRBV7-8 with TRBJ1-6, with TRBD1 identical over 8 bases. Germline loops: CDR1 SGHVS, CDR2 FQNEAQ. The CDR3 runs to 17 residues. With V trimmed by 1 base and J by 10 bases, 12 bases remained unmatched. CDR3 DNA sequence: TGTGCCAGCAGCTTAGGTGGTCGGACAGGGCCAGAGTCACCCCTCCACTTT. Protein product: CASSLGGRTGPESPLHF.